This T cell receptor beta chain was sequenced for a study of cytomegalovirus exposure and HLA in healthy donors. Although they were nominally healthy when sampled, donors likely had unrecorded immune exposures. Primers: 60 Vbeta forward and 13 Jbeta reverse. The data were produced by immunoSEQ multiplex PCR, yet TCRdb's version contains in-frame clones alone and is incomplete. The table for this sample gives approximately 58,000 clones. The CDR3 has 13 amino acids. The chain couples TRBV21-1 to TRBJ1-2. TRBV21-1 is described as a pseudogene. The source of this sequence is a man aged 18 to 29 in good health and CMV-seropositive. Material for sequencing was PBMCs. The CDR3 loop is CASREETNYGYTF. The CDR3 DNA follows: TGTGCCAGCAGAGAAGAGACTAACTATGGCTACACCTTC.